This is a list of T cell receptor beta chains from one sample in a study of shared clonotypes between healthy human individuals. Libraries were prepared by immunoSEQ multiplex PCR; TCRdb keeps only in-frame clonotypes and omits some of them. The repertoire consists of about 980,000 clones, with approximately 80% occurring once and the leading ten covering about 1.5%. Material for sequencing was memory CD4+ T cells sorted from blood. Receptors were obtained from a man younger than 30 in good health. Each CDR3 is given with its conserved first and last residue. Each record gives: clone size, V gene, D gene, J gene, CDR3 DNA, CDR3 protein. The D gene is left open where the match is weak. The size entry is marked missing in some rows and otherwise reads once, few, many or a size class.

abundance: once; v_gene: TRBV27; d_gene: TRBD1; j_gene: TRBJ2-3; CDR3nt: TGTGCCAGCGTTAGAGGAAAGGGGGCTAGAGATACGCAGTATTTT; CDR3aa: CASVRGKGARDTQYF
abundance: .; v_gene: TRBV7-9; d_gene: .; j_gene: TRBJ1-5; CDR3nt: TGTGCCAGCAGCTCGGGGAATCAGCCCCAGCATTTT; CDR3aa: CASSSGNQPQHF
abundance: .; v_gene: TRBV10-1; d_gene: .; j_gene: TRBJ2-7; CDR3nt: TGCGCCAGCAGTGAGTCGGGTAGGGGGGGCGAGCAGTACTTC; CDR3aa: CASSESGRGGEQYF
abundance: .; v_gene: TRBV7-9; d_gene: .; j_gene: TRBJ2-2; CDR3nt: TGTGCCAGCAGCCTTGGCAGGAACACCGGGGAGCTGTTTTTT; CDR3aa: CASSLGRNTGELFF
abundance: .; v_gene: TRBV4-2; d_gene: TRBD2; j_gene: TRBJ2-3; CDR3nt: TGTGCCAGCAGCCCAAGGGGGACTAGCGGGGTATCTTCAGATACGCAGTATTTT; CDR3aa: CASSPRGTSGVSSDTQYF
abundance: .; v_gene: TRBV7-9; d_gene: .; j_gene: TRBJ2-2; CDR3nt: TGTGCCAGCAGCTTAGCCCCAGGACAAAACACCGGGGAGCTGTTTTTT; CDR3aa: CASSLAPGQNTGELFF
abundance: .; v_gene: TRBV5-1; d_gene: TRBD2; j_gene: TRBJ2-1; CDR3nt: TGCGCCAGCAGACAGGGACTAGCGTACAATGAGCAGTTCTTC; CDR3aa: CASRQGLAYNEQFF
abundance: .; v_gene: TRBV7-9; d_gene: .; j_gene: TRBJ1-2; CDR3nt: TGTGCCAGCAGCTTAGAGTCGCGTGGCTACACCTTC; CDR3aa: CASSLESRGYTF
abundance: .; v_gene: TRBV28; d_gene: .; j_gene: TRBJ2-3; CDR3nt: .; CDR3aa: CASSSSGLDTQYF
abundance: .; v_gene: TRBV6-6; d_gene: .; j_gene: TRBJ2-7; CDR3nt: TGTGCCAGCAGTTACTCCGAGACAGGTGGCGAGCAGTACTTC; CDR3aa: CASSYSETGGEQYF
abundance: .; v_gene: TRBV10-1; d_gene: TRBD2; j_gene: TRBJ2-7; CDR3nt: TGCGCCAGCAGTGAGAGCGGGAGGGCCTGGGGGGAGCAGTACTTC; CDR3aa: CASSESGRAWGEQYF
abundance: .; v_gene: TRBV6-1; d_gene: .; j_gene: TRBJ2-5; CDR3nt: TGTGCCAGCAGTGAATATCGGCCGACCGACGGCGGGGAGACCCAGTACTTC; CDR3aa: CASSEYRPTDGGETQYF
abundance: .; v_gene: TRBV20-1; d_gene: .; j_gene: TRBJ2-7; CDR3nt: TGCAGTGCTAGAGAACAATACGAGCAGTACTTC; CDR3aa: CSAREQYEQYF
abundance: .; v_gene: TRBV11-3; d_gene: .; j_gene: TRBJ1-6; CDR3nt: TGTGCCAGCAGCACTCGTCCCAGGACCCCTCTTAATTCACCCCTCCACTTT; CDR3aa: CASSTRPRTPLNSPLHF
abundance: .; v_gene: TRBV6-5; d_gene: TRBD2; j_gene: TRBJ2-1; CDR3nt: TGTGCCAGCAGTTACGGACTAGCTGCCTACAATGAGCAGTTCTTC; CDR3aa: CASSYGLAAYNEQFF
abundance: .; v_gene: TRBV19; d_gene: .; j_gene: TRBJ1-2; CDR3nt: TGTGCCAGTAGTATTATAGGGGATTTCTATGGCTACACCTTC; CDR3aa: CASSIIGDFYGYTF
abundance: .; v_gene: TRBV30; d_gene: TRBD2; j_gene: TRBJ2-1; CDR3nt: TGTGCCTGGAGGGAAGGCAGTAGCGGGGTGTACAATGAGCAGTTCTTC; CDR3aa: CAWREGSSGVYNEQFF
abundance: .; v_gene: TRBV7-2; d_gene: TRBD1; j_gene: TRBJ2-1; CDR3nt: TGTGCCAGCAGCTTAATGGTTGGGACAGAGACGCTCTTC; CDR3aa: CASSLMVGTETLF
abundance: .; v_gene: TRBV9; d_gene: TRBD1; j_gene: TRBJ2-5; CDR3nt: TGTGCCAGCAGCGTTCCCCGGACAGGGGGCGGGGAGACCCAGTACTTC; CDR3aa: CASSVPRTGGGETQYF
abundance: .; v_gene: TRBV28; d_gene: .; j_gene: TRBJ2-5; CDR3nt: TGTGCCAGCAGTCTACTAACAGGGAACCAAGAGACCCAGTACTTC; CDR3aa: CASSLLTGNQETQYF
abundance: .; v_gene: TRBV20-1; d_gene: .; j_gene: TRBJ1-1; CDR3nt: TGCAGTGCAAAGAAAAACACTGAAGCTTTCTTT; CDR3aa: CSAKKNTEAFF
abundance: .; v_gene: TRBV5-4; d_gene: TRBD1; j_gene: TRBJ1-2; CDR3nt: TGTGCCAGCAGCCAACCTGGACAGGGACTCTATGGCTACACCTTC; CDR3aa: CASSQPGQGLYGYTF
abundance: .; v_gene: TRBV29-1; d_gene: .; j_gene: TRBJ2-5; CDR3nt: TGCAGCGTTAGGACGGGGGAGACCCAGTACTTC; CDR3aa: CSVRTGETQYF
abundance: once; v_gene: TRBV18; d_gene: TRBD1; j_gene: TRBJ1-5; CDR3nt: TGTGCCAGCTCACCACCCGGGACAGCTAGCAATCAGCCCCAGCATTTT; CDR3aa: CASSPPGTASNQPQHF
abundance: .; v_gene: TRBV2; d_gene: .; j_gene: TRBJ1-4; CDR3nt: TGTGCCAGCAGCCAAGGGGATAGAGGCGAAAAACTGTTTTTT; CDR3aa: CASSQGDRGEKLFF
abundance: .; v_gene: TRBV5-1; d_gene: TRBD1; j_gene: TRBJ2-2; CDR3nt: TGCGCCAGCAGGAGACAGGGGGCTGAAACCGGGGAGCTGTTTTTT; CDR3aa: CASRRQGAETGELFF